These 13 T cell receptor beta chains were all obtained from the same sample, sequenced in a study of cytomegalovirus exposure and HLA in healthy donors. In the PCR, 60 Vbeta and 13 Jbeta primers were used. The method was immunoSEQ multiplex PCR; TCRdb's version includes in-frame clones alone and lacks a portion of them. The table shows fewer than 150,000 clones, with around 80% occurring only once. The specimen was PBMCs. These receptors were collected from a female donor in good health and CMV-seropositive.

This chain joins TRBV7-9 and TRBJ1-2; perhaps TRBD1 as D (5 bases). Trimming pared 4 bases from V and 3 bases from J, leaving 15 bases between. The CDR3 sequence is 15 residues long. CDR1 SEHNR and CDR2 FQNEAQ come from the germline V gene (reference sequence). The CDR3 loop reads CASSSRQQVDYGYTF. CDR3 nucleotides: TGTGCCAGCAGCTCAAGACAGCAAGTAGACTATGGCTACACCTTC.

The genes are TRBV6-6 and TRBJ1-4; the match to TRBD1 covers 7 bases. The V gene end was trimmed by 0 bases and the J gene end by 1 base; junction bases not matched to a gene: 2. Germline V gene lookup returns CDR1 MNHNY and CDR2 SVGAGI (reference sequence). This CDR3 has 16 amino acids. The CDR3 reads CASSYSTGVTNEKLFF. The CDR3 DNA reads TGTGCCAGCAGTTACTCCACAGGGGTAACTAATGAAAAACTGTTTTTT.

The genes are TRBV19 and TRBJ1-2, with 8 nucleotides matching TRBD1. Germline V lookup: CDR1 LNHDA, CDR2 SQIVND (reference sequence). V shed 2 bases, J shed 4 bases, and the junction held 6 bases outside the gene matches. This CDR3 spans 15 amino acids. The chain's CDR3 is CASSITGGLVYGYTF. CDR3 in DNA: TGTGCCAGTAGTATAACAGGGGGGTTAGTCTATGGCTACACCTTC.

The chain carries TRBV5-8 and TRBJ1-1, with 7 bases aligning to TRBD1. Germline assignment: CDR1 SGHTS and CDR2 YDEGEE. V was pared by 4 bases and J by 5 bases, with 8 bases of the junction left unmatched. This CDR3 has 14 amino acids. CDR3 DNA: TGTGCCAGCAGCCGACAGGGAGGAATTACTGAAGCTTTCTTT. Its protein is CASSRQGGITEAFF.

This clone has a single count. The chain links TRBV6-5 to TRBJ1-2; 8 nucleotides line up with TRBD1. Trimming at V came to 0 bases and at J to 7 bases, leaving 4 bases not matched to a gene. Germline V lookup: CDR1 MNHEY, CDR2 SVGAGI. The CDR3 has 14 residues. The CDR3 DNA sequence: TGTGCCAGCAGTTACTCGTGGACAGGGAGTGGCTACACCTTC. Protein product: CASSYSWTGSGYTF.

V is TRBV21-1 and J is TRBJ1-2; the listed D gene, TRBD1, was not tested against the DNA. TRBV21-1 is deemed a pseudogene. CDR3 size: 16 residues. The CDR3 is CASSKECQGLRYGYTF. CDR3 coding DNA: TGTGCCAGCAGCAAAGAGTGTCAGGGCCTAAGGTATGGCTACACCTTC.

The chain is built from TRBV6-1 and TRBJ2-4; TRBD1 matches at 9 bases. CDR1 is MNHNS and CDR2 is SASEGT in the germline V gene. V lost 11 bases and J lost 8; bases outside the gene matches: 10. CDR3 length: 13 residues. CDR3 coding DNA: TGTGCCGTAGAAGGGACAGGGTTACACATTCAGTACTTC. The encoded protein is CAVEGTGLHIQYF.

This chain joins TRBV7-3 and TRBJ2-7; D may be TRBD1 (6 bases). The CDR3 has 17 residues. V lost 4 bases and J 1 base, leaving 20 bases between the germline ends. Germline V gives CDR1 SGHTA, CDR2 FQGTGA. Here the CDR3 reads CASSSPATGPESYEQYF. The CDR3 nucleotides are TGTGCCAGCAGCTCACCGGCGACAGGACCAGAGTCCTACGAGCAGTACTTC.

J is TRBJ2-2 and V is TRBV10-3; the match to TRBD1 covers 7 bases. The germline CDR1 and CDR2 sequences are ENHRY and SYGVKD. The junction had 11 bases not matched to a gene; V was cut back by 4 bases and J by 0 bases. CDR3 size: 18 residues. The CDR3 protein is CAISALSGTASNTGELFF. The CDR3 DNA sequence: TGTGCCATCAGTGCCCTTTCCGGGACAGCCTCGAACACCGGGGAGCTGTTTTTT.

The chain uses TRBV4-3 and TRBJ1-6, with D hard to call. The length of the CDR3 is 15 residues. Trimming removed 2 bases at V and 4 bases at J, with 9 bases between. Germline V lookup: CDR1 LGHNA, CDR2 YSLEER. Here the CDR3 reads CASSQMLQYNSPLHF. In DNA, the CDR3 is TGCGCCAGCAGCCAAATGTTGCAGTATAATTCACCCCTCCACTTT.

V usage is TRBV10-3 and J usage is TRBJ2-7; TRBD1 aligns across 12 bases. Germline-derived CDR1 and CDR2 are ENHRY and SYGVKD. V was clipped by 10 bases and J by 7 bases; unmatched bases: 11. The CDR3 has 14 residues. Here the CDR3 DNA reads TGTGCCACCAGGGGGGGACAGGGGGCGGATGAGCAGTACTTC. It codes for CATRGGQGADEQYF.

The gene calls are TRBV18 and TRBJ2-7; tentatively, D is TRBD2 (5 bases). The germline V gene has CDR1 KGHSH and CDR2 LQKENI. The CDR3 length is 14 residues. V gave up 3 bases and J gave up 5 bases, with 14 bases separating them. CDR3 DNA: TGTGCCAGCTCACCCTACCCTCTGAGGGACGAGCAGTACTTC. Amino acid sequence: CASSPYPLRDEQYF.

The chain carries TRBV7-2 and TRBJ1-2; unclear D gene. Germline CDR1 is SGHTA and CDR2 is FQGNSA. The V gene lost 5 bases and the J gene lost 4 bases, with 23 bases spanning the gap. CDR3 length: 17 amino acids. The CDR3 DNA is TGTGCCAGCAGCGTGGGTCCTTCTGCCTTTGACTCCTATGGCTACACCTTC. Its protein is CASSVGPSAFDSYGYTF.